A single sample gave rise to the 24 T cell receptor beta chains below, sequenced in a study of T cell responses to AZD1222 COVID-19 vaccine. Sequencing was performed with immunoSEQ multiplex PCR; in TCRdb, only in-frame clones are kept and a portion is missing. The profile shows roughly 160,000 clones, about 92% of them singletons. Material: peripheral blood, obtained on day 0 of MenACWY control vaccination. The receptors come from an adult in good health.

The V call is TRBV5-1, the J call TRBJ2-1; no reliable D call. The CDR3 is made up of 15 amino acids. The V end lost 4 bases, the J end lost 2 bases, and 13 bases lay between the germline ends. Looked up from germline, CDR1 is SGHRS and CDR2 is YFSETQ. CDR3 coding DNA: TGCGCCAGCAGCGGTGGGTCGCGGACCTACAATGAGCAGTTCTTC. It translates to CASSGGSRTYNEQFF.

The chain uses TRBV6-5 and TRBJ2-1; TRBD2 aligns across 8 bases. This CDR3 region has 15 residues. V shed 6 bases and J 0 bases; nucleotides not matched to a gene: 4. The germline gives CDR1 MNHEY, CDR2 SVGAGI. CDR3 amino acids: CASSDAGGSYNEQFF. CDR3 in DNA: TGTGCCAGCAGCGACGCGGGAGGCTCCTACAATGAGCAGTTCTTC.

The chain links TRBV5-1 to TRBJ1-5; perhaps TRBD1 as D (6 bases). Germline V gene lookup returns CDR1 SGHRS and CDR2 YFSETQ. This CDR3 has 14 residues. Trimming shortened V by 4 bases and J by 4 bases, and 12 bases separated the two germline ends. CDR3 in DNA: TGCGCCAGCAGCCCGTCGGGGGCTAATCAGCCCCAGCATTTT. Translating gives CASSPSGANQPQHF.

The V and J genes are TRBV5-4 and TRBJ2-7; 8 nucleotides match TRBD1. The V gene end was trimmed by 4 bases and the J gene end by 2 bases; junction bases not matched to a gene: 8. Germline CDR1 is SGHNT and CDR2 is YYREEE (reference sequence). The CDR3 sequence is 15 residues long. CDR3 in DNA: TGTGCCAGCAGCCTTGACAGGGGTCAAACCTACGAGCAGTACTTC. Its translation is CASSLDRGQTYEQYF.

This sequence joins TRBV4-3 and TRBJ2-7; TRBD2 matches at 13 bases. CDR3 size: 15 residues. Germline-derived CDR1 and CDR2 are LGHNA and YSLEER. With V trimmed by 0 bases and J by 7 bases, 3 bases remained unmatched. The DNA for the CDR3 is TGCGCCAGCAGCCAAGATTCGGGACTAGCGGGGGAGCAGTACTTC. Amino acid sequence: CASSQDSGLAGEQYF.

The V and J genes are TRBV6-1 and TRBJ1-1; a possible D gene is TRBD1 (6 bases). The CDR3 covers 13 residues. V lost 3 bases, J lost 4 bases, and 9 bases lay in between. Germline CDR1 and CDR2: MNHNS and SASEGT. The CDR3 loop is CASSDRGGTEAFF. CDR3 DNA: TGTGCCAGCAGTGACAGGGGAGGCACTGAAGCTTTCTTT.

The chain uses TRBV9 and TRBJ1-6, with D maybe TRBD1 (5 bases). This CDR3 region has 13 residues. The germline gives CDR1 SGDLS, CDR2 YYNGEE. The V gene lost 6 bases and the J gene lost 10 bases, with 14 bases spanning the gap. In DNA, the CDR3 is TGTGCCAGCACCAGAGGAGGGGACTCACCCCTCCACTTT. Translated: CASTRGGDSPLHF. Together with reference TRBV9 and TRBJ1-6, the CDR3 gives the full variable domain: DSGVTQTPKHLITATGQRVTLRCSPRSGDLSVYWYQQSLDQGLQFLIQYYNGEERAKGNILERFSAQQFPDLHSELNLSSLELGDSALYFCASTRGGDSPLHFGNGTRLTVT.

This chain uses TRBV7-2 with TRBJ1-3, with D maybe TRBD1 (5 bases). The V gene lost 3 bases and the J gene lost 3 bases, with 6 bases spanning the gap. This CDR3 contains 13 residues. The V gene's germline CDR1 is SGHTA and CDR2 FQGNSA. The chain's CDR3 is CASSLGGGNTIYF. The CDR3 DNA follows: TGTGCCAGCAGCTTGGGGGGTGGAAACACCATATATTTT.

The chain has TRBV29-1 and TRBJ2-7; 7 bases line up with TRBD2. Germline CDR1 reads SQVTM; CDR2 reads ANQGSEA. V was pared by 7 bases and J by 7 bases, with 10 bases of the junction left unmatched. The CDR3 extends over 12 amino acids. The CDR3 DNA is TGCAGCGAGAGGACTAGGAACGGAGAGCAGTACTTC. This gives the protein CSERTRNGEQYF.

The rearrangement links TRBV6-5 to TRBJ1-1, with D possibly matching TRBD1 (6 bases). In germline, CDR1 is MNHEY, CDR2 SVGAGI. The CDR3 runs 12 residues. V lost 5 bases and J lost 8, with 12 bases in between. This chain's CDR3 is CASSTEGGEAFF. In DNA form, the CDR3 reads TGTGCCAGCAGTACCGAGGGGGGGGAAGCTTTCTTT.

The count of this clone is one. The rearrangement links TRBV3-1 (or the pseudogene TRBV3-2) to TRBJ1-2; TRBD1 aligns across 8 bases. Germline V gene lookup returns CDR1 LGHDT and CDR2 YNNKEL (reference sequence). Trimming removed 3 bases from V and 8 bases from J; junction bases left unmatched: 8. The CDR3 runs 14 residues. CDR3 amino acids: CASSHQDRAGGYTF. For the CDR3, the DNA is TGTGCCAGCAGCCACCAGGACAGGGCGGGCGGCTACACCTTC.

The chain uses TRBV20-1 and TRBJ1-4, with D uncertain. V was trimmed by 5 bases and J by 2 bases, leaving 6 bases between them. This CDR3 has 12 amino acids. CDR1 is DFQATT, CDR2 SNEGSKA, per germline (reference sequence). The CDR3 nucleotides read TGCAGTGCTGGTGGGACTAATGAAAAACTGTTTTTT. Amino acid sequence: CSAGGTNEKLFF.

The chain recombines TRBV5-4 with TRBJ2-1; D not resolved. In germline, CDR1 is SGHNT, CDR2 YYREEE (reference sequence). There are 12 residues in the CDR3. The V and J ends lost 3 bases and 9 bases respectively, with 10 bases between them. CDR3 DNA: TGTGCCAGCAGCTCCCAACGAGGTGAGCAGTTCTTC. Translating gives CASSSQRGEQFF.

The table lists this clone with a count of one. The chain combines TRBV9 with TRBJ2-1; D remains ambiguous. From germline, CDR1 is SGDLS and CDR2 YYNGEE. V was trimmed by 2 bases and J by 3 bases, leaving 6 bases between them. The CDR3 length is 13 residues. The CDR3 DNA reads as TGTGCCAGCAGCGTTGGCGTCTACAATGAGCAGTTCTTC. Protein product: CASSVGVYNEQFF.

Here the CDR3 reads CATRAGGDYGYTF. The CDR3 bases are TGTGCCACCAGGGCAGGTGGCGACTATGGCTACACCTTC. The chain has TRBV24-1 and TRBJ1-2; unclear D gene. The V and J ends lost 7 bases and 3 bases respectively, with 11 bases between them. In germline, CDR1 is KGHDR, CDR2 SFDVKD. The CDR3 length is 13 residues.

The chain joins TRBV6-5 to TRBJ2-2; a possible D gene is TRBD2 (5 bases). Germline V gene data show CDR1 as MNHEY and CDR2 as SVGAGI. Deletions cut 0 bases from V and 6 bases from J, with 11 bases between. The CDR3 loop spans 15 amino acids. The CDR3 coding sequence is TGTGCCAGCAGTTACTCATTTACGGGATCCGGGGAGCTGTTTTTT. This translates into CASSYSFTGSGELFF.

The chain employs TRBV28 and TRBJ1-5; D gene uncertain. V was cut by 2 bases and J by 1 base, with 12 bases left in between. The germline gives CDR1 MDHEN, CDR2 SYDVKM. The CDR3 contains 16 residues. The DNA of the CDR3 is TGTGCCAGCAGTTTAACGGGGTCCGTGAGCAATCAGCCCCAGCATTTT. Protein sequence: CASSLTGSVSNQPQHF.

CDR3 sequence: CASSHIGLAGRSSYNEQFF. CDR3 DNA: TGCGCCAGCAGCCACATTGGACTAGCGGGCAGGAGCTCCTACAATGAGCAGTTCTTC. The chain employs TRBV4-1 and TRBJ2-1; TRBD2 matches 11 bases. Trimming at V came to 3 bases and at J to 0 bases, leaving 10 bases not matched to a gene. Germline loops: CDR1 MGHRA, CDR2 YSYEKL. The CDR3 is 19 residues long.

CDR3 nucleotide sequence: TGTGCCAGCAGTGGAAGCAAAGGACTAGTCGGGTACGGTGAGCAGTTCTTC. Translation: CASSGSKGLVGYGEQFF. The chain recombines TRBV28 with TRBJ2-1, with 7 bases that match TRBD2. CDR3 length equals 17 residues. Germline CDR1 is MDHEN and CDR2 is SYDVKM. V gave up 5 bases and J gave up 9 bases; unmatched junction bases: 19.

The chain carries TRBV6-5 and TRBJ1-1, with D uncertain. V lost 6 bases and J 5 bases, leaving 13 bases between the germline ends. The germline gives CDR1 MNHEY, CDR2 SVGAGI. This CDR3 contains 13 residues. Here the CDR3 reads CASSLLTTTEAFF. CDR3 in DNA: TGTGCCAGCAGCTTATTAACAACGACTGAAGCTTTCTTT.

The CDR3: CASSWISYNEQFF. Written as DNA, the CDR3 is TGCGCCAGCAGCTGGATCTCCTACAATGAGCAGTTCTTC. The chain couples TRBV5-1 to TRBJ2-1; D not certain. V was pared by 3 bases and J by 0 bases, with 4 bases between. In germline, CDR1 is SGHRS, CDR2 YFSETQ. The CDR3 loop spans 13 amino acids. Based on the CDR3 plus reference TRBV5-1 and TRBJ2-1, the full variable domain is KAGVTQTPRYLIKTRGQQVTLSCSPISGHRSVSWYQQTPGQGLQFLFEYFSETQRNKGNFPGRFSGRQFSNSRSEMNVSTLELGDSALYLCASSWISYNEQFFGPGTRLTVL.

CDR3 in DNA: TGTGCCAGCAGCCAATCCCTAACGGCAGTCAATCAGCCCCAGCATTTT. It encodes CASSQSLTAVNQPQHF. This sequence joins TRBV4-2 and TRBJ1-5; no definite D call. The CDR3 spans 16 residues. CDR1 LGHNA and CDR2 YNFKEQ come from the germline V gene. Deletions cut 2 bases from V and 3 bases from J, with 14 bases between.

V and J are TRBV29-1 and TRBJ1-1; D is unclear. The CDR3 spans 12 residues. V was shortened by 4 bases and J by 0 bases, with 6 bases between the two germline ends. CDR1 SQVTM and CDR2 ANQGSEA come from the germline V gene. For the CDR3, the DNA is TGCAGCGTTGTATCAGTGAACACTGAAGCTTTCTTT. Translating it yields CSVVSVNTEAFF. The full variable domain, its missing parts supplied by reference TRBV29-1 and TRBJ1-1, is SAVISQKPSRDICQRGTSLTIQCQVDSQVTMMFWYRQQPGQSLTLIATANQGSEATYESGFVIDKFPISRPNLTFSTLTVSNMSPEDSSIYLCSVVSVNTEAFFGQGTRLTVV.

This sequence joins TRBV28 and TRBJ2-7, with 8 positions matching TRBD1. CDR3 size: 17 residues. Germline V gives CDR1 MDHEN, CDR2 SYDVKM. The V segment lost 6 bases and the J segment 0 bases; nucleotides outside the gene matches: 13. CDR3 in DNA: TGTGCCAGCAGCACCGATACAGGACAGGGATCCTCCTACGAGCAGTACTTC. As protein: CASSTDTGQGSSYEQYF.